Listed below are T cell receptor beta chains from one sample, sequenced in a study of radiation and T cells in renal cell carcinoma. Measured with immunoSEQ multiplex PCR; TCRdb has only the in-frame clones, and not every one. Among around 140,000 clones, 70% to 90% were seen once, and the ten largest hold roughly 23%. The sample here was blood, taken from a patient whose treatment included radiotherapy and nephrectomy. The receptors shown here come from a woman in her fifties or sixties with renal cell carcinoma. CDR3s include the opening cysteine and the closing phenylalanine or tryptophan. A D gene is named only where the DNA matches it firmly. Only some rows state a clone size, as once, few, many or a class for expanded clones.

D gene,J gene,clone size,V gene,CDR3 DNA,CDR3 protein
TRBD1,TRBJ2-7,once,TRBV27,TGTGCCAGCAGTACCCGGACAGGGCCCTACGAGCAGTACTTC,CASSTRTGPYEQYF
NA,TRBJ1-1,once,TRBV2,TGTGCCAGCAGGCCAGTGAACACTGAAGCTTTCTTT,CASRPVNTEAFF
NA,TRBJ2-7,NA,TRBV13,TGTGCCAGCAGCTTAGGCCTAAATGTGGAGCGCCACGAGCAGTACTTC,CASSLGLNVERHEQYF
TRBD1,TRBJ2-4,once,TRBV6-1,TGTGCCAGCAGTGAAGCCTGGGACAGCCAAAACATTCAGTACTTC,CASSEAWDSQNIQYF
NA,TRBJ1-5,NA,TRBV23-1,TGCGCCCAAGAAGGGGCCGCGGACAGCAATCAGCCCCAGCATTTT,CAQEGAADSNQPQHF
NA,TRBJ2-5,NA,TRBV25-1,TGTGCCAGCAGTGACTACCGCACTGGGGCCCAGTACTTC,CASSDYRTGAQYF
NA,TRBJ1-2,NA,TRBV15,TGTGCCACCAGCAGAGATGCTAAGGGTTATGGCTACACCTTC,CATSRDAKGYGYTF
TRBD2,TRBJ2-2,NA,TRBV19,TGTGCCAGTAGTTCCACGGGACTAGGCACCGGGGAGCTGTTTTTT,CASSSTGLGTGELFF
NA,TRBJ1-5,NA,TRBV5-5,TGTGCCAGCAGCTTGGAAGGGGTACGGGGCAATCAGCCCCAGCATTTT,CASSLEGVRGNQPQHF
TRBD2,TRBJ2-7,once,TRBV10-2,TGCGCCAGCAGAGCTAGCGGGAGCTCCTACGAGCAGTACTTC,CASRASGSSYEQYF
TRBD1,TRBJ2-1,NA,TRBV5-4,TGTGCCAGCAGCTTGGGGCGACAGGGCAAACACAATGAGCAGTTCTTC,CASSLGRQGKHNEQFF
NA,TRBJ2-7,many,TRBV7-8,TGTGCCAGCAGCTTAGCGGAGGGGTTGGACGAGCAGTACTTC,CASSLAEGLDEQYF
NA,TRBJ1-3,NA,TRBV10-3,TGTGCCATCAGTGCGGGAAACACCATATATTTT,CAISAGNTIYF
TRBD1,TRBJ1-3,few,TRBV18,TGTGCCAGCTCAGGACAGGGCTCTGGAAACACCATATATTTT,CASSGQGSGNTIYF
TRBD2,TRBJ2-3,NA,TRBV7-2,TGTGCCAGCAGCCCCCAGCGGGAGGGCCTCCATACAGATACGCAGTATTTT,CASSPQREGLHTDTQYF
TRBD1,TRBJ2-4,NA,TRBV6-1,TGTGCCAGCACCCGGGACAGGGGGAACATTCAGTACTTC,CASTRDRGNIQYF